This T cell receptor beta chain was sequenced during a study of blood T cells in healthy people across ages. Study findings and constraints: With unsorted PBMCs, a conclusive comparison of naive versus antigen-experienced cells was not possible.

This clonotype was detected a few times. Its antigen is currently unknown. Next came a second PCR, run for roughly 6 to 11 cycles, which used a sample-barcoded 5' primer along with a J-beta primer mix. TCRdb re-called the 5' RACE reads with MiXCR, one entry per CDR3 protein. The repertoire holds around 1.5 million distinct CDR3 sequences, around 55% seen once, with over 5% in the top ten. Per sample, at least 6 micrograms of total RNA were extracted. This CDR3 is 14 amino acids long. Trimming removed 1 base at V and 13 bases at J, with 16 bases between. This sequence joins TRBV12-3 or TRBV12-4 and TRBJ1-4; no clear D. The sequence was collected from a man between 18 and 35 years old in good health. Sequences were obtained from blood. CDR3 coding DNA: TGTGCCAGCAGTTTAGGAGGACCCCAAACGGCACTGTTTTTT. It specifies CASSLGGPQTALFF.